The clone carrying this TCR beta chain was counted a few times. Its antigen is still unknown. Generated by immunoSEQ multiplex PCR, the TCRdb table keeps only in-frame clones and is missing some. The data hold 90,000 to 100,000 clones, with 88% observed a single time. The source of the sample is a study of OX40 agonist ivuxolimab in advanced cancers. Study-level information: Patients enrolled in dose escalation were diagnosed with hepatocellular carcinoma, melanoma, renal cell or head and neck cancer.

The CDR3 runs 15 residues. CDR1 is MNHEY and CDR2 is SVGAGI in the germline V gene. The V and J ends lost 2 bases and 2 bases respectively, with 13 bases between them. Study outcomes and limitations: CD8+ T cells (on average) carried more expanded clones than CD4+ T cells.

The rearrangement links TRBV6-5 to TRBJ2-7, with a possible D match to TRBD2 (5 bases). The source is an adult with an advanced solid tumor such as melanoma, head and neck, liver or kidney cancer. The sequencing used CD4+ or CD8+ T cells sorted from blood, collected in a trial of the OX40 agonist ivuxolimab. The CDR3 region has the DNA TGTGCCAGCAGTTACGACCCCGGGATTACCTACGAGCAGTACTTC. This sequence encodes CASSYDPGITYEQYF.